This TCR beta chain is drawn from a study of CD8+ T cells in alopecia areata. General study points: More clonal than normal scalp was lesional scalp, particularly alopecia totalis/universalis.

Notes on this clone: Its specificity is not known. Gene names denote mouse genes. The read stops 4 residues short of the end of the CDR3; the missing end is completed from the germline J gene.

Germline CDR1 reads NSQYPW; CDR2 reads LRSPGD (reference sequence). The trim removed 2 bases at V and 2 bases at J, leaving 4 bases unmatched. The CDR3 is made up of 17 amino acids. A panel of CD4, CD8alpha, NKG2D, NKG2ACE and other markers served to sort pooled cutaneous lymph node cells. The authors extracted RNA and reverse transcribed it into cDNA as the sequencing template. Libraries were prepared by immunoSEQ multiplex PCR; TCRdb keeps only in-frame clonotypes and omits some of them. This repertoire holds approximately 300,000 clones, and none appear only once. Sequenced material: CD4+ T cells sorted from a lymph node. The gene calls are TRBV1 and TRBJ2-5, with 13 bases aligning to TRBD2. This clonotype originated in a C3H/HeJ mouse with alopecia areata. MHC haplotype of the mouse line: H2-k. CDR3 residues: CTCSARTGGAGQDTQYF. The CDR3 DNA, read in part, is TGCACCTGCAGTGCACGGACTGGGGGGGCCGGCCAAGAC.